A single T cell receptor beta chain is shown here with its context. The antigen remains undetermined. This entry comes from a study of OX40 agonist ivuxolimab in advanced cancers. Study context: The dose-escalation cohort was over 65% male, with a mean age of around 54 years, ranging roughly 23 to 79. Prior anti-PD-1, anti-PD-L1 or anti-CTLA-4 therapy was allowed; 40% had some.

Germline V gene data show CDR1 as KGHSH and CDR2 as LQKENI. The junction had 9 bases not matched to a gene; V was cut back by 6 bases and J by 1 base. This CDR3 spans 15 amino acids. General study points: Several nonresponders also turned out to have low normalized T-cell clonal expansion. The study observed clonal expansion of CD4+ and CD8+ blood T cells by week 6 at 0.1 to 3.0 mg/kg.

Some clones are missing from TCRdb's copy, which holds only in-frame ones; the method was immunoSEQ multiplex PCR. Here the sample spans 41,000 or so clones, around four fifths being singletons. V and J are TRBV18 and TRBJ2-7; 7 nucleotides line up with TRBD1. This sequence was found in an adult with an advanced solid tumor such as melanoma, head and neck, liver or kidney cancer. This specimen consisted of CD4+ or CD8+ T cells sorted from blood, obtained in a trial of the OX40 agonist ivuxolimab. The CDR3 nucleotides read TGTGCCAGCTCCCTTGACAGGGCCGAATCCTACGAGCAGTACTTC. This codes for CASSLDRAESYEQYF.